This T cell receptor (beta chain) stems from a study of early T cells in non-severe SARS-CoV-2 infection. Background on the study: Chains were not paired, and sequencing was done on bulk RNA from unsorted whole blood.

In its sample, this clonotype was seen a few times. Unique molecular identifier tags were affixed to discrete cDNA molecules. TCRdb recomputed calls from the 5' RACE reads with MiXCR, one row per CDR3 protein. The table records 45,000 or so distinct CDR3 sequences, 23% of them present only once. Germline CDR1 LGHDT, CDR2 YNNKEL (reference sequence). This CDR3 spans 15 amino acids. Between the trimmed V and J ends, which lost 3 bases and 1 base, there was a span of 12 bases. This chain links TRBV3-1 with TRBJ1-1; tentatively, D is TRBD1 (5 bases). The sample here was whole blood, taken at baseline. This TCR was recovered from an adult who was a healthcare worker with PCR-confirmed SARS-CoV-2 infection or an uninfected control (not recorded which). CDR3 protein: CASSHTGGENTEAFF. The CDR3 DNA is TGTGCCAGCAGCCATACTGGGGGGGAGAACACTGAAGCTTTCTTT.